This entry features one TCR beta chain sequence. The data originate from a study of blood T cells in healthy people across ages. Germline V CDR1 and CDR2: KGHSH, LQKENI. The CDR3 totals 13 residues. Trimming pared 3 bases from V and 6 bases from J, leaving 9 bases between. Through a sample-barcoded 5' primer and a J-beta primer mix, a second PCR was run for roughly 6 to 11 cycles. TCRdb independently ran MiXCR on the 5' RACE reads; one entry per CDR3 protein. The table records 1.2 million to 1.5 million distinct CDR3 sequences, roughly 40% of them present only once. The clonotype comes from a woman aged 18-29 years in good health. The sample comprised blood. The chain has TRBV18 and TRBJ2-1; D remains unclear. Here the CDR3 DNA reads TGTGCCAGCTCACCTGTCATGTCCAATGAGCAGTTCTTC. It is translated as CASSPVMSNEQFF.